The sequence of this T cell receptor beta chain was determined in a study of OX40 agonist ivuxolimab in advanced cancers. Blood specimens came from baseline, cycle 4 day 1, and cycle 7 day 1. This CDR3 region has 16 residues. V was trimmed by 0 bases and J by 2 bases, leaving 12 bases between them. Germline-derived CDR1 and CDR2 are SGHNT and YYREEE (reference sequence). The data were produced by immunoSEQ multiplex PCR, yet TCRdb's version contains in-frame clones alone and is incomplete. The profile shows more than 80,000 clones, 90% of them singletons. This receptor was taken from an adult with an advanced solid tumor such as melanoma, head and neck, liver or kidney cancer. The source was CD4+ or CD8+ T cells sorted from blood, collected in a trial of the OX40 agonist ivuxolimab. The genes are TRBV5-4 and TRBJ1-3, with D maybe TRBD1 (6 bases). CDR3 coding DNA: TGTGCCAGCAGCTTGGACGGGGGGGCGGCTGGAAACACCATATATTTT. The encoded protein is CASSLDGGAAGNTIYF. Drawing the rest from reference TRBV5-4 and TRBJ1-3, the complete variable domain is ETGVTQSPTHLIKTRGQQVTLRCSSQSGHNTVSWYQQALGQGPQFIFQYYREEENGRGNFPPRFSGLQFPNYSSELNVNALELDDSALYLCASSLDGGAAGNTIYFGEGSWLTVV.